Presented here are 20 T cell receptor beta chains from one specimen sequenced in a study of cytomegalovirus exposure and HLA in healthy donors. PCR used 60 Vbeta primers and 13 Jbeta primers. The assay was immunoSEQ multiplex PCR, and TCRdb's table has in-frame clones only and misses some. The repertoire includes over 95,000 clones, 82% of them detected once, and around 2.7% sits in the top ten. The sample was PBMCs. These receptors all stem from a woman between 18 and 30 years old in good health and CMV-seronegative.

CDR3 in DNA: TGTGCCAGCAGCGTCGACCGGGGAATGAGGGATGGCTACACCTTC. It specifies CASSVDRGMRDGYTF. The rearrangement joins TRBV9 to TRBJ1-2, with D uncertain. In germline, CDR1 is SGDLS, CDR2 YYNGEE. V was pared by 2 bases and J by 6 bases, with 17 bases between. There are 15 residues in the CDR3.

In its sample, this clone was seen a few times. The DNA for the CDR3 is TGTGCCAGCAGCCGGTCGAGGACTCTCCAAGAGACCCAGTACTTC. The encoded protein is CASSRSRTLQETQYF. This chain joins TRBV6-5 and TRBJ2-5, with D possibly matching TRBD2 (5 bases). Germline values: CDR1 MNHEY, CDR2 SVGAGI. V lost 6 bases, J lost 1 base, and 15 bases lay in between. CDR3 size: 15 residues.

This chain connects TRBV7-8 to TRBJ1-2; a possible D gene is TRBD1 (5 bases). Germline loops: CDR1 SGHVS, CDR2 FQNEAQ. The V and J ends lost 5 bases and 4 bases respectively, with 14 bases between them. This CDR3 region has 14 residues. In DNA, the CDR3 is TGTGCCAGCAGCGGCAGGGTTCGTGGCTATGGCTACACCTTC. This sequence encodes CASSGRVRGYGYTF.

CDR3 sequence: CASSKDRANTGELFF. CDR3 coding DNA: TGTGCCAGTAGTAAGGACAGGGCGAACACCGGGGAGCTGTTTTTT. This rearrangement joins TRBV19 to TRBJ2-2, with TRBD1 matching over 8 bases. CDR1 LNHDA and CDR2 SQIVND come from the germline V gene (reference sequence). After removal of 4 bases from V and 0 bases from J, the junction contained 1 base not matched to a gene. This CDR3 region has 15 residues.

In DNA, the CDR3 is TGTGCCAGCAGCCAGAAGGACAGGGGAGATGGCGGGGAGCTGTTTTTT. It specifies CASSQKDRGDGGELFF. The chain carries TRBV4-2 and TRBJ2-2; 9 bases align to TRBD1. The germline CDR1 and CDR2 sequences are LGHNA and YNFKEQ. V lost 3 bases, J lost 7 bases, and 9 bases stayed unmatched. This CDR3 spans 16 amino acids.

This chain connects TRBV7-9 to TRBJ2-7; 13 positions agree with TRBD2. Germline lookup yields CDR1 SEHNR and CDR2 FQNEAQ (reference sequence). This CDR3 has 18 residues. Germline trimming cut 4 bases from V and 1 base from J; bases unmatched to any gene: 10. The CDR3 nucleotides read TGTGCCAGCAGCTCGGGACTAGCGGGGACGTCCCCGTCCTACGAGCAGTACTTC. Its protein is CASSSGLAGTSPSYEQYF.

This chain links TRBV4-2 with TRBJ1-1; D possibly corresponds to TRBD1 (5 bases). Germline V CDR1 and CDR2: LGHNA, YNFKEQ. This CDR3 has 13 amino acids. V shed 3 bases and J shed 5 bases, with 10 bases lying between them. The CDR3 nucleotides are TGTGCCAGCAGCCAGGAAAGGGGTACTGAAGCTTTCTTT. It specifies CASSQERGTEAFF.

The rearrangement uses TRBV5-5 and TRBJ1-1, with D hard to call. The germline V gene encodes CDR1 SGHKS and CDR2 YYEKEE (reference sequence). With 4 bases removed from V and 5 bases from J, the gap between germline ends came to 15 bases. This CDR3 has 14 amino acids. The CDR3 DNA is TGTGCCAGCAGCCCATGGGGTGGGAGGACTGAAGCTTTCTTT. This translates into CASSPWGGRTEAFF.

J is TRBJ2-6 and V is TRBV7-2, with TRBD1 matching over 8 bases. The CDR3 is made up of 15 amino acids. In germline, CDR1 is SGHTA, CDR2 FQGNSA. V trimming: 5 bases; J trimming: 4 bases; junction bases outside the gene matches: 4. CDR3 amino acids: CASSPTGAGANVLTF. The CDR3 DNA reads as TGTGCCAGCAGCCCGACAGGGGCGGGGGCCAACGTCCTGACTTTC.

V and J are TRBV28 and TRBJ1-5; D is ambiguous. CDR1 is MDHEN and CDR2 is SYDVKM in the germline V gene. The V end lost 6 bases, the J end lost 2 bases, and 17 bases lay between the germline ends. The CDR3 runs to 16 residues. CDR3 sequence (DNA): TGTGCCAGCAGCGCATCGACGGGAGGACGCAATCAGCCCCAGCATTTT. Protein product: CASSASTGGRNQPQHF.

This chain joins TRBV7-2 and TRBJ2-1; 7 nucleotides line up with TRBD1. Germline trimming cut 5 bases from V and 4 bases from J; bases unmatched to any gene: 11. The CDR3 runs to 16 residues. Germline V CDR1 and CDR2: SGHTA, FQGNSA. Here the CDR3 DNA reads TGTGCCAGCAGCGACTTAGGCAGGGGGTGGTACAATGAGCAGTTCTTC. Translation gives CASSDLGRGWYNEQFF.

J is TRBJ1-5 and V is TRBV7-6, with D maybe TRBD1 (5 bases). With 4 bases removed from V and 7 bases from J, the gap between germline ends came to 14 bases. CDR3 length: 14 amino acids. Germline-derived CDR1 and CDR2 are SGHVS and FNYEAQ. DNA of the CDR3: TGTGCCAGCAGCTCCCTCGGGGGTTGGCAGCCCCAGCATTTT. This codes for CASSSLGGWQPQHF.

This chain connects TRBV9 to TRBJ2-4; 9 bases fit TRBD1. Germline V CDR1 and CDR2: SGDLS, YYNGEE. The CDR3 loop spans 14 amino acids. J was trimmed by 4 bases and V by 3 bases; bases with no gene match: 2. CDR3 bases: TGTGCCAGCAGCGCAGGACAGGGGAAAAACATTCAGTACTTC. Protein: CASSAGQGKNIQYF. Full variable domain (missing parts from reference TRBV9 and TRBJ2-4): DSGVTQTPKHLITATGQRVTLRCSPRSGDLSVYWYQQSLDQGLQFLIQYYNGEERAKGNILERFSAQQFPDLHSELNLSSLELGDSALYFCASSAGQGKNIQYFGAGTRLSVL.

V usage is TRBV5-6 and J usage is TRBJ1-5; no definite D call. The germline gives CDR1 SGHDT, CDR2 YYEEEE. There are 15 residues in the CDR3. Between the trimmed V and J ends, which lost 4 bases and 2 bases, there was a span of 13 bases. The CDR3 DNA follows: TGTGCCAGCAGCCCTCAGGCCCTCGGCAATCAGCCCCAGCATTTT. Residues: CASSPQALGNQPQHF.

The J gene is TRBJ2-7, the V gene TRBV28, with 11 bases that match TRBD2. This CDR3 comprises 14 residues. The V segment lost 5 bases and the J segment 0 bases; nucleotides outside the gene matches: 0. The germline V gene has CDR1 MDHEN and CDR2 SYDVKM. The CDR3 protein is CASSLAGGSYEQYF. The DNA of the CDR3 is TGTGCCAGCAGTCTAGCGGGAGGCTCCTACGAGCAGTACTTC.

The chain links TRBV6-1 to TRBJ2-7; D gene ambiguous. Germline V gives CDR1 MNHNS, CDR2 SASEGT. V dropped 2 bases and J dropped 4 bases, with 9 bases sitting between them. This CDR3 region has 13 residues. This CDR3 reads CASSERLVYEQYV. The CDR3 region has the DNA TGTGCCAGCAGTGAACGGCTAGTGTACGAGCAGTACGTC.

The chain recombines TRBV15 with TRBJ2-5; weak D call: TRBD1 (5 bases). Trimming left V 3 bases short and J 5 bases short, with 16 bases between. The germline V gene has CDR1 LNHNV and CDR2 YYDKDF (reference sequence). This CDR3 region has 15 residues. For the CDR3, the DNA is TGTGCCACCAGCAGGGGGCAGTCTCGGATGGAGACCCAGTACTTC. Residues: CATSRGQSRMETQYF.

The chain combines TRBV28 with TRBJ2-5, with D possibly being TRBD2 (6 bases). Trimming stripped 6 bases from V and 1 base from J, with 9 bases between. Germline V lookup: CDR1 MDHEN, CDR2 SYDVKM. This CDR3 has 13 residues. CDR3 nucleotides: TGTGCCAGCAGGGAGGGGTTCCAAGAGACCCAGTACTTC. It specifies CASREGFQETQYF.

This chain joins TRBV7-9 and TRBJ1-6; maybe TRBD1 (6 bases). CDR1 and CDR2 (germline): SEHNR, FQNEAQ (reference sequence). V dropped 5 bases and J dropped 8 bases, with 13 bases sitting between them. The CDR3 runs to 14 residues. For the CDR3, the DNA is TGTGCCAGCAGCGCACAGGGTAAGGATTCACCCCTCCACTTT. It is translated as CASSAQGKDSPLHF.

This clone was observed a handful of times. The rearrangement joins TRBV7-9 to TRBJ2-3; D is unresolved. CDR1 is SEHNR, CDR2 FQNEAQ, per germline (reference sequence). CDR3 length: 12 amino acids. V lost 2 bases and J lost 3, with 3 bases in between. The CDR3 spells CASSLLTDTQYF. CDR3 DNA sequence: TGTGCCAGCAGCTTACTTACAGATACGCAGTATTTT. The variable domain in full, with the rest retrieved from reference TRBV7-9 and TRBJ2-3, is DTGVSQNPRHKITKRGQNVTFRCDPISEHNRLYWYRQTLGQGPEFLTYFQNEAQLEKSRLLSDRFSAERPKGSFSTLEIQRTEQGDSAMYLCASSLLTDTQYFGPGTRLTVL.